This T cell receptor beta chain was retrieved from a study of blood T cell repertoires in COVID-19. Background on the study: Samples representing acute and convalescent COVID-19 were sourced from the United States, Italy and Spain. From T cells, B-cell-depleted T cells, or PBMCs came the material, which was cDNA or gDNA.

The CDR3 has 16 residues. Only in-frame clones appear in the TCRdb table, and some are missing; sequencing was by immunoSEQ multiplex PCR. The sample gives 140,000 to 150,000 clones, 75% to 90% of which show up once; over 9.5% is in the top ten. Material for sequencing was peripheral blood. This receptor was obtained from a man aged 55 to 70 with active or convalescent COVID-19. This chain joins TRBV1 and TRBJ2-2; the table's TRBD2 call for D was not verified on the DNA. TRBV1 is a documented pseudogene. CDR3 loop: CTSSQDMKEGAGELFF. The CDR3 DNA reads TGCACCAGCAGCCAAGATATGAAGGAGGGCGCCGGGGAGCTGTTTTTT.